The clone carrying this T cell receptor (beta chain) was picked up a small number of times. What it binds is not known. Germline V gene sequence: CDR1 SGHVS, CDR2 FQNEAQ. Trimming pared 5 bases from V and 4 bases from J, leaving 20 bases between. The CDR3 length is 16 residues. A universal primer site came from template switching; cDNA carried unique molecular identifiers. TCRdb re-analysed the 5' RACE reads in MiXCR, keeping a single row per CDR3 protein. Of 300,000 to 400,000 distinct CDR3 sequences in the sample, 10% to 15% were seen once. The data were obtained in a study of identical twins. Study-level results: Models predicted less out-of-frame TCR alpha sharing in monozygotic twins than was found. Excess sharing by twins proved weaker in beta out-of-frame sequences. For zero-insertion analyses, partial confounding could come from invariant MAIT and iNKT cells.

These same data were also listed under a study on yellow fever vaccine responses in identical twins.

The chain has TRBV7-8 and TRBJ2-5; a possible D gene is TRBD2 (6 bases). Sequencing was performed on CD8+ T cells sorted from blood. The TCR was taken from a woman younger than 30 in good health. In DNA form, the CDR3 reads TGTGCCAGCAGCCCACCCCTATCGGGAGCCCCAGAGACCCAGTACTTC. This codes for CASSPPLSGAPETQYF.